This record looks at one T cell receptor (beta chain) sequence and its context. Its antigen is not known. This CDR3 comprises 16 residues. CDR1 is MNHEY and CDR2 is SMNVEV in the germline V gene (reference sequence). Trimming took 1 base from V and 5 from J; bases not matched to a gene: 6. Conversion of TCR transcripts into cDNA relied on 5'RACE template switching, which added a universal primer site and UMIs. TCRdb passed the 5' RACE reads through MiXCR, listing each CDR3 protein once. The data hold hundreds of thousands of distinct CDR3 sequences, with roughly a sixth observed a single time. This specimen belongs to a study of T cells after yellow fever vaccination. Study context: The SMART-Seq v4 Ultra Low Input method served to prepare the low-cell-number fractions.

Overall study findings and caveats: Once the booster was given, most primary-vaccination clones reappeared, at just under 98% for CD4 and approximately 88% for CD8. Shared CD4/CD8 clonotypes were a small share, likely from convergent recombination.

The sequence derives from a man younger than 35 who received the YFV17D yellow fever vaccine. The chain combines TRBV27 with TRBJ1-2, with 11 bases fitting TRBD1. Source: PBMCs, taken before the yellow fever booster vaccination. The CDR3 region has the DNA TGTGCCAGCAGTTTATTCGGGACAGGGGGGTCATATGGCTACACCTTC. Amino acid sequence: CASSLFGTGGSYGYTF.